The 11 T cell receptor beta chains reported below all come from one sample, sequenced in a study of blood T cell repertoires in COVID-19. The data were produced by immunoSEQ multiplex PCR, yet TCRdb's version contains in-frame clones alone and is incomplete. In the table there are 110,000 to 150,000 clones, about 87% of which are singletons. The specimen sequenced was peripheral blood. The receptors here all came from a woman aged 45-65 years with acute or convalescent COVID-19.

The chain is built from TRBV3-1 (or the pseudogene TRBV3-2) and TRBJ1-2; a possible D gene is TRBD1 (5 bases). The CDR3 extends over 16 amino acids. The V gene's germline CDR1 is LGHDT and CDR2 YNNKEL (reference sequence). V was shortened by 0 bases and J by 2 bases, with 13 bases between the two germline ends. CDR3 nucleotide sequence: TGTGCCAGCAGCCAAGAAGCGGGGCAGCGAAACTATGGCTACACCTTC. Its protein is CASSQEAGQRNYGYTF.

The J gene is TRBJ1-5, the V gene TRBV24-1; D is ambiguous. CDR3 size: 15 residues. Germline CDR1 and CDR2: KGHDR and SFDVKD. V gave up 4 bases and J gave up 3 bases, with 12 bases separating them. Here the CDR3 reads CATSDLQVINQPQHF. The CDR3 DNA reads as TGTGCCACCAGTGACTTGCAGGTAATCAATCAGCCCCAGCATTTT.

CDR3 coding DNA: TGTGCCACAATAGCGGGAATCTACAATGAGCAGTTCTTC. The encoded protein is CATIAGIYNEQFF. The rearrangement joins TRBV10-3 to TRBJ2-1; 8 nucleotides agree with TRBD2. The germline V gene has CDR1 ENHRY and CDR2 SYGVKD. This CDR3 is built from 13 residues. Trimming took 10 bases from V and 3 from J; bases not matched to a gene: 5.

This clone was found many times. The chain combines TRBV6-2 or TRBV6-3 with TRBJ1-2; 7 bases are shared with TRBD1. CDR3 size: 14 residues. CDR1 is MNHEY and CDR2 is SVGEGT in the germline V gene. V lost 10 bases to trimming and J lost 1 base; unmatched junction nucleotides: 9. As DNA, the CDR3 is TGTGCCACCCGCCCCGGACAGGTTAACTATGGCTACACCTTC. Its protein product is CATRPGQVNYGYTF.

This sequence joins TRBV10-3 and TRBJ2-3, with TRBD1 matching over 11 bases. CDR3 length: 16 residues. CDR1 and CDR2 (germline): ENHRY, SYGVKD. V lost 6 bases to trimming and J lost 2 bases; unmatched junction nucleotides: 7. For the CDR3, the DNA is TGTGCCATCAGGGAGGGACAGGGGGGGTTCACAGATACGCAGTATTTT. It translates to CAIREGQGGFTDTQYF.

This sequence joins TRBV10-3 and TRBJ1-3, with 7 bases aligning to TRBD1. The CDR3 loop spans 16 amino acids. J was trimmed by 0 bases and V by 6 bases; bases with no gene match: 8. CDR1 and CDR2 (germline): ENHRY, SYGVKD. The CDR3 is CAIRGTVQFSGNTIYF. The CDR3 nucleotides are TGTGCCATCAGGGGGACAGTTCAATTCTCTGGAAACACCATATATTTT.

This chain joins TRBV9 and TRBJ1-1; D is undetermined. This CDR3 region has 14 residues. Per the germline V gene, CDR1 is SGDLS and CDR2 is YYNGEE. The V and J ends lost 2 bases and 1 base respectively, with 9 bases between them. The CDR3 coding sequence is TGTGCCAGCAGCGTGGACGGGAAGAACACTGAAGCTTTCTTT. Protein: CASSVDGKNTEAFF. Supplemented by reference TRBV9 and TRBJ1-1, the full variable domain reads DSGVTQTPKHLITATGQRVTLRCSPRSGDLSVYWYQQSLDQGLQFLIQYYNGEERAKGNILERFSAQQFPDLHSELNLSSLELGDSALYFCASSVDGKNTEAFFGQGTRLTVV.

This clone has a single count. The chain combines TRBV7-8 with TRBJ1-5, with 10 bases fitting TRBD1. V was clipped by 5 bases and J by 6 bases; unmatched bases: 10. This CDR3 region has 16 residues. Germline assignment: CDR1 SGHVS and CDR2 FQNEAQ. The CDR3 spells CASSPARDRGGQPQHF. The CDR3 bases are TGTGCCAGCAGCCCCGCCCGGGACAGGGGAGGTCAGCCCCAGCATTTT. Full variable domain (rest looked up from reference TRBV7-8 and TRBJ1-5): GAGVSQSPRYKVAKRGQDVALRCDPISGHVSLFWYQQALGQGPEFLTYFQNEAQLDKSGLPSDRFFAERPEGSVSTLKIQRTQQEDSAVYLCASSPARDRGGQPQHFGDGTRLSIL.

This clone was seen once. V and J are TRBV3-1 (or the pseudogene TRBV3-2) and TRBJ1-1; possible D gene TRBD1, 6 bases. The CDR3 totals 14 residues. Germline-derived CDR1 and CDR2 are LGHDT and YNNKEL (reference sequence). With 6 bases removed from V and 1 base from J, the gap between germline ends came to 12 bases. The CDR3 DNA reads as TGTGCCAGCAGTCCAACAGGGAGGAACACTGAAGCTTTCTTT. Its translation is CASSPTGRNTEAFF.

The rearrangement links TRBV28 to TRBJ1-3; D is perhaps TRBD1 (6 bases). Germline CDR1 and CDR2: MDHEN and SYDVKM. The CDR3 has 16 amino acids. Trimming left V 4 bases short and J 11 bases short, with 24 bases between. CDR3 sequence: CASSSPPGFGGSPIYF. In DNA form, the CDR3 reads TGTGCCAGCAGTTCCCCCCCGGGTTTTGGGGGCTCGCCCATATATTTT.

The CDR3 loop reads CASSVSSGRKNYGYTF. CDR3 DNA sequence: TGTGCCAGTAGTGTATCGTCGGGTAGAAAGAACTATGGCTACACCTTC. The chain employs TRBV19 and TRBJ1-2, with D hard to call. The CDR3 is made up of 16 amino acids. Trimming cost V 5 bases and J 2 bases, with 18 bases left between them. The germline gives CDR1 LNHDA, CDR2 SQIVND (reference sequence).